This TCR beta chain was recorded in a study of CD8 T cells in Susac syndrome. Study background: Patients with Susac syndrome were therapy-naive, on corticosteroids, or on intravenous immunoglobulin alone at blood draw. Notes on the study in general: Only a relatively small number of individuals were included in the TCR sequencing and HLA analysis.

Reverse transcription of about 0.45 to 1 ug RNA was carried out with random hexamers. One entry per CDR3 protein, called by TCRdb with MiXCR from the immunoSEQ multiplex PCR reads. This sample has about 80,000 distinct CDR3 sequences, with 95% to 97% found just once. The CDR3 has 11 amino acids. The V gene lost 4 bases and the J gene lost 4 bases, with 7 bases spanning the gap. The germline V gene has CDR1 SQVTM and CDR2 ANQGSEA. Concerning this clonotype itself: Its antigen is still unknown.

The chain combines TRBV29-1 with TRBJ1-2; no reliable D call. Material for sequencing was CD8+ T cells from PBMCs. This sequence originates from a human donor with Susac syndrome. CDR3 in DNA: TGCAGCGTTGGGCAGACCTATGGCTACACCTTC. Protein: CSVGQTYGYTF.